The clone carrying this TCR beta chain was seen only a few times. Its antigen remains unidentified. Donors were six healthy women in three monozygous twin pairs. These data are taken from a study of identical twins' blood T cells. On the study more broadly: Roughly 12 libraries, six alpha and six beta, gave 45 million to 50 million reads.

Whole-study results and caveats: Top TCRbeta clonotypes were shared more with twin than unrelated donors.

A single record per CDR3 protein comes from TCRdb applying MiXCR to the 5' RACE reads. The sample contains 300,000 to 400,000 distinct CDR3 sequences, roughly 30% of which appear only once. The V and J ends lost 5 bases and 10 bases respectively, with 14 bases between them. Germline V gene sequence: CDR1 PRHDT, CDR2 FYEKMQ (reference sequence). The length of the CDR3 is 13 residues. Sequencing was done on a sample of PBMCs. The chain recombines TRBV13 with TRBJ1-4; D may be TRBD1 (5 bases). This sequence originates from a woman aged 18 to 55 in good health. CDR3 sequence reads: CASSVGTEGKLFF. CDR3 nucleotide sequence: TGTGCCAGCAGCGTGGGGACCGAAGGAAAACTGTTTTTT. The complete variable domain, with remaining parts taken from reference TRBV13 and TRBJ1-4, reads AAGVIQSPRHLIKEKRETATLKCYPIPRHDTVYWYQQGPGQDPQFLISFYEKMQSDKGSIPDRFSAQQFSDYHSELNMSSLELGDSALYFCASSVGTEGKLFFGSGTQLSVL.